This T cell receptor beta chain was sequenced during a study of blood T cell repertoires in COVID-19. Study as a whole: T cells, B-cell-depleted T cells, or PBMCs provided the cDNA or gDNA that served as material.

This clone came up a few times. As handled by the study authors: Using reference gene primer amplification, nucleated cell counts were estimated. Profiling relied on immunoSEQ multiplex PCR, and the TCRdb table lists in-frame clones only, not all of them. The V and J calls and clone size are taken from that table; D and trimming were inferred from the DNA. The repertoire holds 150,000 to 200,000 clones, with 80% to 90% as singletons. Seattle cases were enrolled at active infection and followed longitudinally. This CDR3 is built from 15 residues. Trimming shortened V by 3 bases and J by 7 bases, and 13 bases separated the two germline ends. Germline-derived CDR1 and CDR2 are KGHSH and LQKENI.

The TCR sequence derives from a woman at least 80 years old with COVID-19, enrolled during active disease. The source material was peripheral blood. V is TRBV18 and J is TRBJ1-6, with D perhaps TRBD1 (6 bases). The CDR3 protein is CASSPLTGENSPLHF. The DNA for the CDR3 is TGTGCCAGCTCACCGTTGACAGGTGAAAATTCACCCCTCCACTTT.